One and the same sample provided the 21 T cell receptor beta chains below, sequenced in a study of T-cell memory formation after mild COVID-19. In TCRdb, the 5' RACE reads were re-called with MiXCR into one record per CDR3 protein. The sample has about 470,000 distinct CDR3 sequences; roughly 18% are singletons. Sequencing was done on a sample of PBMCs or a T cell subset sorted from them (not recorded which). The receptors derive from an adult woman who had mild COVID-19 (a few samples of this study predate the infection). Cell type and time point are not known.

This clonotype was detected a few times. The chain joins TRBV12-3 or TRBV12-4 to TRBJ2-1, with 8 bases aligning to TRBD2. The CDR3 covers 13 residues. V was clipped by 8 bases and J by 4 bases; unmatched bases: 4. The CDR3 loop reads CASGGRRYNEQFF. DNA of the CDR3: TGTGCCAGCGGCGGGAGGAGGTACAATGAGCAGTTCTTC.

This clonotype was picked up many times. The chain is built from TRBV15 and TRBJ2-1; 12 bases line up with TRBD1. CDR1 LNHNV and CDR2 YYDKDF come from the germline V gene (reference sequence). The CDR3 consists of 16 residues. V lost 3 bases, J lost 7 bases, and 7 bases stayed unmatched. CDR3 region: CATSSVGTGGLNEQFF. CDR3 in DNA: TGTGCCACCAGCAGTGTCGGGACAGGGGGCCTAAATGAGCAGTTCTTC.

This clonotype appeared many times. This chain joins TRBV2 and TRBJ2-1; tentative D call: TRBD2 (5 bases). Germline-derived CDR1 and CDR2 are SNHLY and FYNNEI. The V end was cut by 3 bases, the J end by 0 bases, with 12 bases between. CDR3 length: 16 residues. For the CDR3, the DNA is TGTGCCAGCAGTGACATTCTAGCTTCCTCCTACAATGAGCAGTTCTTC. Amino acids: CASSDILASSYNEQFF.

This clonotype was counted many times. The V call is TRBV5-1, the J call TRBJ1-1; perhaps TRBD1 as D (5 bases). The CDR3 is 15 residues long. The ends were cut back, 7 bases at V and 0 bases at J, with 16 bases in the middle. Looked up from germline, CDR1 is SGHRS and CDR2 is YFSETQ. CDR3 amino acids: CASPGPKPLNTEAFF. Here the CDR3 DNA reads TGCGCCAGCCCGGGACCCAAGCCCTTGAACACTGAAGCTTTCTTT.

This rearrangement joins TRBV7-6 to TRBJ2-2, with 13 bases identical to TRBD2. The germline V gene encodes CDR1 SGHVS and CDR2 FNYEAQ. V shed 1 base and J 1 base; nucleotides not matched to a gene: 3. The CDR3 has 18 residues. CDR3 loop: CASSLGWTSGRNTGELFF. CDR3 nucleotides: TGTGCCAGCAGCTTAGGCTGGACTAGCGGGAGGAACACCGGGGAGCTGTTTTTT.

This clonotype was observed a handful of times. J is TRBJ2-1 and V is TRBV7-2; D is unresolved. V was pared by 1 base and J by 0 bases, with 10 bases between. This CDR3 is built from 16 residues. The germline gives CDR1 SGHTA, CDR2 FQGNSA. CDR3 region: CASSLVYSSSYNEQFF. CDR3 DNA: TGTGCCAGCAGCTTAGTATACAGCTCCTCCTACAATGAGCAGTTCTTC.

The CDR3 region is CASSLRASYGYTF. The CDR3 region has the DNA TGTGCCAGCAGCCTAAGGGCCAGCTATGGCTACACCTTC. The chain employs TRBV27 and TRBJ1-2; D gene unclear. CDR3 length: 13 amino acids. Germline V CDR1 and CDR2: MNHEY, SMNVEV (reference sequence). V lost 6 bases and J lost 4, with 12 bases in between.

The J gene is TRBJ2-4, the V gene TRBV27; D may be TRBD1 (6 bases). V lost 3 bases, J lost 8 bases, and 17 bases lay in between. Germline loops: CDR1 MNHEY, CDR2 SMNVEV (reference sequence). The length of the CDR3 is 15 residues. The CDR3 sequence is CASSLTGQRGDIQYF. The CDR3 nucleotides are TGTGCCAGCAGTTTGACAGGCCAAAGAGGTGACATTCAGTACTTC.

A few counts support this clonotype. CDR3 nucleotide sequence: TGTGCCACCAGCGAGACAGGGGGCACAGATACGCAGTATTTT. As protein: CATSETGGTDTQYF. The chain uses TRBV24-1 and TRBJ2-3, with 8 nucleotides matching TRBD1. This CDR3 region has 14 residues. V lost 7 bases to trimming and J lost 1 base; unmatched junction nucleotides: 3. CDR1 is KGHDR and CDR2 is SFDVKD in the germline V gene.

This clonotype was counted ten times or more. The chain uses TRBV5-1 and TRBJ1-1; D may be TRBD1 (6 bases). V gave up 2 bases and J gave up 3 bases, with 17 bases separating them. The CDR3 covers 16 residues. Germline CDR1 reads SGHRS; CDR2 reads YFSETQ. The CDR3 region has the DNA TGCGCCAGCAGCTTCGTATCGGGGGCGGGGTACACTGAAGCTTTCTTT. Its protein is CASSFVSGAGYTEAFF.

V and J are TRBV6-2 or TRBV6-3 and TRBJ1-2, with 7 bases lining up with TRBD1. J lost 4 bases, V lost 6 bases, and 8 bases had no gene match. CDR1 is MNHEY, CDR2 SVGEGT, per germline. The CDR3 loop spans 14 amino acids. The CDR3 bases are TGTGCCAGCAGAACAGGGGCCGGTCTCTATGGCTACACCTTC. Protein sequence: CASRTGAGLYGYTF.

CDR3 region: CASSFRAGGSTGELFF. The CDR3 DNA sequence: TGTGCCAGCAGTTTTCGAGCGGGAGGTTCTACCGGGGAGCTGTTTTTT. The V and J genes are TRBV6-5 and TRBJ2-2; 9 bases line up with TRBD2. V was clipped by 4 bases and J by 5 bases; unmatched bases: 8. This CDR3 is built from 16 residues. Germline CDR1 is MNHEY and CDR2 is SVGAGI.

This clonotype appeared a few times. The V call is TRBV12-3 or TRBV12-4, the J call TRBJ2-2, with 14 bases identical to TRBD2. The CDR3 is made up of 17 amino acids. After removal of 6 bases from V and 7 bases from J, the junction contained 10 bases not matched to a gene. Here the CDR3 reads CASSSTGLAGDVGELFF. The CDR3, as DNA: TGTGCCAGCAGCTCAACGGGACTAGCGGGAGATGTCGGGGAGCTGTTTTTT.

The chain is built from TRBV2 and TRBJ1-6; tentatively, D is TRBD1 (6 bases). Trimming removed 2 bases from V and 0 bases from J, with 11 bases in between. The CDR3 spans 17 residues. Per germline, CDR1 SNHLY and CDR2 FYNNEI. The CDR3 region is CASSENGGPSYNSPLHF. CDR3 sequence (DNA): TGTGCCAGCAGTGAAAACGGGGGGCCCTCCTATAATTCACCCCTCCACTTT.

This clonotype was observed a handful of times. The V gene is TRBV29-1, the J gene TRBJ2-1; 9 bases fit TRBD2. CDR3 length: 15 amino acids. The trim removed 4 bases at V and 4 bases at J, leaving 8 bases unmatched. CDR1 SQVTM and CDR2 ANQGSEA come from the germline V gene. The CDR3 reads CSVVLGLARYNEQFF. The CDR3 nucleotides are TGCAGCGTTGTCCTGGGACTAGCCCGTTACAATGAGCAGTTCTTC.

The chain uses TRBV3-1 and TRBJ2-3; D not certain. V gave up 0 bases and J gave up 4 bases, with 8 bases separating them. The CDR3 contains 14 residues. From germline, CDR1 is LGHDT and CDR2 YNNKEL (reference sequence). The CDR3 loop is CASSQDSMADTQYF. Here the CDR3 DNA reads TGTGCCAGCAGCCAAGATAGTATGGCAGATACGCAGTATTTT.

There are a few counts of this clonotype. This chain links TRBV12-3 or TRBV12-4 with TRBJ2-1; D may correspond to TRBD1 or TRBD2 (6 bases each). The CDR3 spans 14 residues. V lost 8 bases, J lost 10 bases, and 21 bases lay in between. This CDR3 is CASGYLGGAGEQFF. CDR3 sequence (DNA): TGTGCCAGCGGATACTTGGGGGGCGCGGGGGAGCAGTTCTTC.

This clonotype has at least ten counts. V gene TRBV7-6 combines with J gene TRBJ2-5; 8 nucleotides match TRBD2. Trimming took 11 bases from V and 4 from J; bases not matched to a gene: 15. CDR3 length equals 15 residues. The germline CDR1 and CDR2 sequences are SGHVS and FNYEAQ. This CDR3 is CAGAESLRGGETQYF. The CDR3 region has the DNA TGTGCCGGGGCCGAATCCTTACGGGGGGGAGAGACCCAGTACTTC. Based on the CDR3 plus reference TRBV7-6 and TRBJ2-5, the full variable domain is GAGVSQSPRYKVTKRGQDVALRCDPISGHVSLYWYRQALGQGPEFLTYFNYEAQQDKSGLPNDRFSAERPEGSISTLTIQRTEQRDSAMYRCAGAESLRGGETQYFGPGTRLLVL.

This clonotype was picked up a small number of times. The chain has TRBV13 and TRBJ2-2, with 12 bases matching TRBD2. Germline V CDR1 and CDR2: PRHDT, FYEKMQ (reference sequence). This CDR3 contains 17 residues. After removal of 8 bases from V and 3 bases from J, the junction contained 10 bases not matched to a gene. CDR3 DNA: TGTGCCAGCGGTGGGCTAGCGGGAGGGCCGGACACCGGGGAGCTGTTTTTT. It yields the protein CASGGLAGGPDTGELFF.

This clonotype was detected only once. The DNA for the CDR3 is TGCGCCAGCAGCTTGGAACCAGGGACCTATGGCTACACCTTC. Protein sequence: CASSLEPGTYGYTF. The chain joins TRBV5-1 to TRBJ1-2; a possible D gene is TRBD1 (5 bases). V was cut by 0 bases and J by 4 bases, with 10 bases left in between. Germline V gives CDR1 SGHRS, CDR2 YFSETQ. The CDR3 sequence is 14 residues long.

This clonotype was seen more than once but under ten times. This chain links TRBV5-1 with TRBJ1-1, with 11 nucleotides matching TRBD1. J lost 0 bases, V lost 0 bases, and 7 bases had no gene match. CDR3 length equals 18 residues. CDR1 is SGHRS and CDR2 is YFSETQ in the germline V gene. DNA of the CDR3: TGCGCCAGCAGCTTGGAAGGGACAGGGGGAGGCGTGAACACTGAAGCTTTCTTT. Protein product: CASSLEGTGGGVNTEAFF. Together with reference TRBV5-1 and TRBJ1-1, the CDR3 gives the full variable domain: KAGVTQTPRYLIKTRGQQVTLSCSPISGHRSVSWYQQTPGQGLQFLFEYFSETQRNKGNFPGRFSGRQFSNSRSEMNVSTLELGDSALYLCASSLEGTGGGVNTEAFFGQGTRLTVV.